The rows below give T cell receptor beta chains drawn from one sample of a study of T-cell reconstitution after alpha-beta-depleted transplantation in children. TCRdb redid the calling of the PCR reads with MiXCR, one entry per CDR3 protein. Here the sample spans about 610,000 distinct CDR3 sequences, roughly a tenth being singletons. Sample: PBMCs from the stem cell graft donor, taken from the stem cell graft. These receptors originate from a human donor who donated a stem cell graft to a child with acute myeloid leukemia. The conserved cysteine and the conserved F or W are not part of the CDR3 here. Each record gives: V gene, clone size, CDR3 length, J gene, CDR3 protein. Some rows have no size entry. The others give once, few or many, or a class for an expanded clone.

TRBV29-1	many	10	TRBJ2-5	AGSGDGETQY
TRBV11-1	NA	13	TRBJ2-7	ASSLIGGRANEQY
TRBV15	few	11	TRBJ2-3	ATSRDFADTQY
TRBV12-3/TRBV12-4	few	13	TRBJ1-4	ASSLTQGGNEKLF
TRBV3-1	NA	14	TRBJ2-7	ASSQDSGSLSYEQY
TRBV29-1	many	9	TRBJ2-7	SGGQGYEQY
TRBV5-5	few	12	TRBJ1-2	ASSLHRGNYGYT
TRBV20-1	few	12	TRBJ2-7	SASGGTSGNEQY
TRBV11-2	NA	11	TRBJ2-1	ASRSRRFNEQF
TRBV11-2	few	16	TRBJ2-1	ASSPRRTSGSSYNEQF
TRBV4-2	few	14	TRBJ1-2	ASSQDRGGQNYGYT
TRBV5-1	few	17	TRBJ2-1	ASSLATGLAGSPNNEQF
TRBV11-2	NA	13	TRBJ1-6	ASSSKGSGASPLH
TRBV5-6	NA	13	TRBJ2-3	ASSLAAGRADTQY
TRBV7-2	NA	14	TRBJ2-7	ASSLGFGESLWEQY
TRBV4-1	few	18	TRBJ1-6	ASSQRRQGSYSSYNSPLH
TRBV7-7	NA	13	TRBJ2-5	ASSSGTGRAETQY
TRBV11-1	few	13	TRBJ2-1	ASSQDRMTYNEQF
TRBV12-3/TRBV12-4	many	11	TRBJ1-1	ASREQGMGVAF
TRBV20-1	NA	13	TRBJ2-3	SARPLVRATDTQY
TRBV19	NA	12	TRBJ2-2	ASDRGRNTGELF
TRBV24-1	few	12	TRBJ2-1	ATSDSGTYNEQF
TRBV29-1	NA	12	TRBJ2-7	SVSGLAGAVEQY
TRBV29-1	few	12	TRBJ2-7	SVADGGRFYEQY
TRBV12-3/TRBV12-4	NA	12	TRBJ2-1	ASSLLEVYNEQF
TRBV30	few	13	TRBJ2-6	AWPTGISGANVLT
TRBV7-2	many	12	TRBJ2-2	ASSRRQGTGELF
TRBV10-3	many	11	TRBJ2-1	AIRRRGQEEQF
TRBV7-9	few	11	TRBJ2-2	ASPLGGTGELF
TRBV5-1	NA	14	TRBJ2-5	ASSLAPASGQETQY
TRBV30	few	11	TRBJ2-2	AWRRINTGELF
TRBV29-1	many	13	TRBJ2-2	SGKDRGPNTGELF
TRBV7-3	NA	12	TRBJ2-2	ASSLILGPGELF
TRBV18	NA	14	TRBJ2-7	ASSPPGLAGGVEQY
TRBV29-1	few	13	TRBJ2-1	SVARPRVHYNEQF
TRBV20-1	few	10	TRBJ2-3	SAERFADTQY
TRBV12-3/TRBV12-4	few	13	TRBJ1-5	ASTDGGAPVQPQH
TRBV7-9	NA	14	TRBJ2-1	ASSFAPRGTYNEQF
TRBV5-1	many	13	TRBJ2-1	ASSSGSTGINEQF
TRBV7-2	NA	13	TRBJ1-4	ASSLMKGVNEKLF
TRBV18	few	13	TRBJ2-1	ASSPQQGSYNEQF
TRBV6-2/TRBV6-3	many	11	TRBJ2-1	ASRTSGENEQF
TRBV7-2	NA	11	TRBJ2-1	ASSFQPEGEQF
TRBV29-1	NA	13	TRBJ2-5	SVEQAGLESETQY
TRBV6-1	NA	9	TRBJ2-3	ASFKADTQY
TRBV24-1	NA	15	TRBJ2-3	ATSDSSGLLGTDTQY
TRBV27	NA	11	TRBJ2-7	ASSLDATYEQY
TRBV10-3	NA	12	TRBJ2-7	AISGSGSSYEQY
TRBV14	many	13	TRBJ2-3	ASSPRTASTDTQY
TRBV25-1	NA	14	TRBJ1-1	ASTAGTGGSDTEAF
TRBV27	NA	14	TRBJ2-3	ASRKNSISSTDTQY
TRBV20-1	few	12	TRBJ2-7	SASKLLETYEQY
TRBV29-1	NA	13	TRBJ2-2	SVLTSGVNTGELF
TRBV5-1	few	14	TRBJ1-1	ASSLALTGANTEAF
TRBV2	NA	12	TRBJ2-5	ASRPDREYETQY